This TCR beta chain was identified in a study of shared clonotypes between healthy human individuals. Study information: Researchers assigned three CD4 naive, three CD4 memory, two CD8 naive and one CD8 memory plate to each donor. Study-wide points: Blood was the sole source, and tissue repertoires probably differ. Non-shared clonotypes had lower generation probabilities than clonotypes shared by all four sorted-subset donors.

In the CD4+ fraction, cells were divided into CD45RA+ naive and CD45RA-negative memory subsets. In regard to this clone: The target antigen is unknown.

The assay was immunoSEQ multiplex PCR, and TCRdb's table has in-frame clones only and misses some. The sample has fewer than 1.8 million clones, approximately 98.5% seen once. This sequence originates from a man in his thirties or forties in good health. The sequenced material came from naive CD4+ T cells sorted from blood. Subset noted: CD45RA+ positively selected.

The CDR3 loop is CASSHLGRERTEAFF. The DNA of the CDR3 is TGTGCCAGCAGCCACCTTGGGAGGGAACGGACTGAAGCTTTCTTT. This chain uses TRBV7-9 with TRBJ1-1; D gene unclear. This CDR3 region has 15 residues. In germline, CDR1 is SEHNR, CDR2 FQNEAQ (reference sequence). Between the trimmed V and J ends, which lost 5 bases and 5 bases, there was a span of 18 bases.